These T cell receptor beta chains were read from a single sample in a study of T-cell memory formation after mild COVID-19. TCRdb re-analysed the 5' RACE reads in MiXCR, keeping a single row per CDR3 protein. The sample comprises some 120,000 distinct CDR3 sequences, over 15% of which are singletons, and around 4.8% rests with the top ten. Specimen: PBMCs or a T cell subset sorted from them (not recorded which). These receptors originate from a man younger than 35 who had mild COVID-19 (a few samples of this study predate the infection). Cell type and time point are not known. Each CDR3 is given with its conserved first and last residue. Clone size, where shown, is once, few, many, or a class for clones that have expanded.

cdr3_length: 15
v_call: TRBV11-2
clone_size: .
j_call: TRBJ2-1
cdr3_aa: CASSIRDRVHNEQFF

cdr3_length: 15
v_call: TRBV4-3
clone_size: few
j_call: TRBJ1-5
cdr3_aa: CASSQDSRGNQPQHF

cdr3_length: 17
v_call: TRBV3-1
clone_size: many
j_call: TRBJ2-1
cdr3_aa: CASSHGLAGSADNEQFF

cdr3_length: 14
v_call: TRBV11-2
clone_size: few
j_call: TRBJ2-2
cdr3_aa: CASSAFANTGELFF

cdr3_length: 13
v_call: TRBV12-5
clone_size: .
j_call: TRBJ2-1
cdr3_aa: CASRAGFSNEQFF

cdr3_length: 14
v_call: TRBV5-6
clone_size: .
j_call: TRBJ1-5
cdr3_aa: CASSLRGTYQPQHF

cdr3_length: 14
v_call: TRBV19
clone_size: .
j_call: TRBJ2-1
cdr3_aa: CASTDARGTNEQFF

cdr3_length: 17
v_call: TRBV11-2
clone_size: few
j_call: TRBJ1-2
cdr3_aa: CASSSSARGFVNYGYTF

cdr3_length: 12
v_call: TRBV29-1
clone_size: .
j_call: TRBJ2-1
cdr3_aa: CSVVSGGSEQFF

cdr3_length: 15
v_call: TRBV2
clone_size: .
j_call: TRBJ2-1
cdr3_aa: CASTPRGTRINEQFF

cdr3_length: 14
v_call: TRBV12-3/TRBV12-4
clone_size: .
j_call: TRBJ1-5
cdr3_aa: CASSRQNSNQPQHF

cdr3_length: 12
v_call: TRBV27
clone_size: few
j_call: TRBJ2-1
cdr3_aa: CASARGNNEQFF

cdr3_length: 15
v_call: TRBV7-2
clone_size: few
j_call: TRBJ2-3
cdr3_aa: CASSLVGPGTDTQYF

cdr3_length: 16
v_call: TRBV7-6
clone_size: few
j_call: TRBJ1-6
cdr3_aa: CASSLARGPYNSPLHF

cdr3_length: 14
v_call: TRBV5-1
clone_size: .
j_call: TRBJ2-5
cdr3_aa: CASSPLSKEETQYF

cdr3_length: 11
v_call: TRBV6-5
clone_size: few
j_call: TRBJ2-3
cdr3_aa: CASSSPGTQYF

cdr3_length: 18
v_call: TRBV18
clone_size: .
j_call: TRBJ1-4
cdr3_aa: CASSPRRGRDRGNEKLFF

cdr3_length: 13
v_call: TRBV5-1
clone_size: many
j_call: TRBJ2-1
cdr3_aa: CASSLGWQNEQFF

cdr3_length: 13
v_call: TRBV3-1
clone_size: few
j_call: TRBJ1-1
cdr3_aa: CASSQQGAAEAFF

cdr3_length: 14
v_call: TRBV15
clone_size: few
j_call: TRBJ2-5
cdr3_aa: CATRPGHSQETQYF

cdr3_length: 13
v_call: TRBV6-2/TRBV6-3
clone_size: .
j_call: TRBJ1-1
cdr3_aa: CASRGVSYTEAFF

cdr3_length: 17
v_call: TRBV12-5
clone_size: .
j_call: TRBJ2-7
cdr3_aa: CASGLVSAGYYSYEQYF

cdr3_length: 13
v_call: TRBV11-2
clone_size: .
j_call: TRBJ2-3
cdr3_aa: CASAGGLKDTQYF

cdr3_length: 15
v_call: TRBV7-9
clone_size: .
j_call: TRBJ2-5
cdr3_aa: CASSLASSGEETQYF

cdr3_length: 14
v_call: TRBV5-1
clone_size: .
j_call: TRBJ1-1
cdr3_aa: CATSLESTGTEAFF

cdr3_length: 16
v_call: TRBV5-1
clone_size: many
j_call: TRBJ2-2
cdr3_aa: CASSRLAGGSTGELFF

cdr3_length: 17
v_call: TRBV9
clone_size: few
j_call: TRBJ2-4
cdr3_aa: CASSVGASEQAKNIQYF

cdr3_length: 16
v_call: TRBV10-3
clone_size: .
j_call: TRBJ2-7
cdr3_aa: CAISGPTSGGTHEQYF

cdr3_length: 12
v_call: TRBV28
clone_size: .
j_call: TRBJ1-5
cdr3_aa: CASRPLLLMLHF

cdr3_length: 13
v_call: TRBV2
clone_size: few
j_call: TRBJ1-2
cdr3_aa: CASSAPGGDGYTF

cdr3_length: 12
v_call: TRBV7-2
clone_size: few
j_call: TRBJ1-5
cdr3_aa: CASSPPREPQHF